One TCR beta chain is described in this entry. The data are from a study of T-cell memory formation after mild COVID-19. TCRdb re-derived calls from the 5' RACE reads in MiXCR, one entry per CDR3 protein. Among 190,000 or so distinct CDR3 sequences listed, roughly 30% were seen once. CDR3 length equals 14 residues. V was shortened by 5 bases and J by 1 base, with 14 bases between the two germline ends. From germline, CDR1 is DFQATT and CDR2 SNEGSKA (reference sequence). This TCR came from an adult woman who had mild COVID-19 (a few samples of this study predate the infection). Cell type and time point are not known. The specimen was PBMCs or a T cell subset sorted from them (not recorded which). V gene TRBV20-1 combines with J gene TRBJ2-5, with D perhaps matching TRBD2 (5 bases). The CDR3 DNA sequence: TGCAGTGCTCAAGCGGAAACCCGCCAAGAGACCCAGTACTTC. It encodes CSAQAETRQETQYF.